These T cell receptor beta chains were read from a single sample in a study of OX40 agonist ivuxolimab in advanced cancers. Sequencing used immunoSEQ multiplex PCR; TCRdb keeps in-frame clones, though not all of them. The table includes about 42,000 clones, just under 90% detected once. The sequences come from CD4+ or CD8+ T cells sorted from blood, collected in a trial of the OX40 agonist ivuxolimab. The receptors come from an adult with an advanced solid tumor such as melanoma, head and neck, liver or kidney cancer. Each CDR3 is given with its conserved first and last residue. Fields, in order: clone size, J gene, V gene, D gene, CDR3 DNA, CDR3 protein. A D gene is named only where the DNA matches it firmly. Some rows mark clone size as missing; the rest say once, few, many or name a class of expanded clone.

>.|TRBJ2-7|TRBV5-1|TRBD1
TGCGCCAGCAGCTTGGACCCCGGGACAGTCACCTACGAGCAGTACTTC
CASSLDPGTVTYEQYF
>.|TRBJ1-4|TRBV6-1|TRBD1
TGTGCCAGCAGTGAATGGGACAGGGAGGAAAAACTGTTTTTT
CASSEWDREEKLFF
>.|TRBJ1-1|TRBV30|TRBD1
TGTGCCTGGAGTGCCGTGACAGGGCGGTGGGGGGAAGCTTTCTTT
CAWSAVTGRWGEAFF
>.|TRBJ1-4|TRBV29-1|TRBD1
TGCAGCGCCCGGGCGACAGGGATGTATGAAAAACTGTTTTTT
CSARATGMYEKLFF
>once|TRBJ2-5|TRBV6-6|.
TGTGCCAGCAGTTACACCCAATCGGGGGCGTATGAGACCCAGTACTTC
CASSYTQSGAYETQYF
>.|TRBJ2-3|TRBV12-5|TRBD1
TGTGCTAGTGGTTTGGGACAGGGTACAGATACGCAGTATTTT
CASGLGQGTDTQYF
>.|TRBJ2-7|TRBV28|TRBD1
TGTGCCAGCAGGCCGACAGGGGGCCCCTACGAGCAGTACTTC
CASRPTGGPYEQYF
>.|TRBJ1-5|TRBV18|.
TGTGCCAGCTCACCACAACAGGGCGTCAATCAGCCCCAGCATTTT
CASSPQQGVNQPQHF
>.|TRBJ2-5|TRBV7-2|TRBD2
TGTGCCAGCACCTCCGGGGGAGGGTTTGGAGAGACCCAGTACTTC
CASTSGGGFGETQYF
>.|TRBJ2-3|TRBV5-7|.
TGTGCCAGCAGCTTATGGCGCACAGATACGCAGTATTTT
CASSLWRTDTQYF
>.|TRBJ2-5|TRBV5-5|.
TGTGCCAGCAGCAATCCGGGACCCCCAGGGGAGACCCAGTACTTC
CASSNPGPPGETQYF
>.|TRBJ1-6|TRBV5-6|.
TGTGCCAGCAGCTCAGGGGTAGGTTCACCCCTCCACTTT
CASSSGVGSPLHF
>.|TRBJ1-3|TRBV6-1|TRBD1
TGTGCCAACAAACCCGACAGGGGTTGGAACACCATATATTTT
CANKPDRGWNTIYF
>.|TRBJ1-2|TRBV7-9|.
TGTGCCAGCAGCTTAGCCGGTCCTTCGGGCTATGGCTACACCTTC
CASSLAGPSGYGYTF
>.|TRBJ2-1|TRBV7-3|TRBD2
TGTGCCAGCAGCTCGACTAGCGTCCATGGGCAGTTCTTC
CASSSTSVHGQFF
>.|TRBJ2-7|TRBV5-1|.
TGCGCCAGCAGCGCGTACGCCACCTCCTACGAGCAGTACTTC
CASSAYATSYEQYF
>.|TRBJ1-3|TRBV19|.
TGTGCCAGTAGTTGGACAAGGCCCAGAGGAAACACCATATATTTT
CASSWTRPRGNTIYF
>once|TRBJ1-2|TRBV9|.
TGTGCCAGCAGCGTAGCTTTGGAGTATGGCTACACCTTC
CASSVALEYGYTF
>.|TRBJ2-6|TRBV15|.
TGTGCCACCGGTCGTGGGCTCCCCGGGGCCAACGTCCTGACTTTC
CATGRGLPGANVLTF
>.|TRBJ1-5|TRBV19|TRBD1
TGTGCCAGTACCCCAACAGGGGGGACAAATCAGCCCCAGCATTTT
CASTPTGGTNQPQHF
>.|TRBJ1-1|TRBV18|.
TGTGCCAGCTCACCGGGGGGCCTGAACACTGAAGCTTTCTTT
CASSPGGLNTEAFF
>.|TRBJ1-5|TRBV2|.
TGTGCCAGCAGAGTAACAGGATTTAGCAATCAGCCCCAGCATTTT
CASRVTGFSNQPQHF
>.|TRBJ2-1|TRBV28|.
TGTGCCGGCAGTGCTATTCGGGAGAGGTTCTTC
CAGSAIRERFF
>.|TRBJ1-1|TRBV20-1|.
TGCAAACCAGGGACCACTGAAGCTTTCTTT
CKPGTTEAFF
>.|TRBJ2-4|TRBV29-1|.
TGCAGCGTTGAGGGCGAAGCCAAAAACATTCAGTACTTC
CSVEGEAKNIQYF
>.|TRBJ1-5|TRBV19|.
TGTGCCAGTAGTATCGACAGGCGTCAGCCCCAGCATTTT
CASSIDRRQPQHF
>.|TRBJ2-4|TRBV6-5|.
TGTGCCAGCAGTTACGACGGGAAAAACATTCAGTACTTC
CASSYDGKNIQYF
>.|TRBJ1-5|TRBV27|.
TGTGCCAGCAGTTTATTAGCACCGGGAGATAACAATCAGCCCCAGCATTTT
CASSLLAPGDNNQPQHF
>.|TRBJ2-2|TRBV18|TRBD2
TGTGCCAGCTCACCTCCGGGACTAGCGAAAACCGGGGAGCTGTTTTTT
CASSPPGLAKTGELFF
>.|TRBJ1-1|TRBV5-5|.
TGTGCCAGCAGCTTGTTTTCCAGACCGAACACTGAAGCTTTCTTT
CASSLFSRPNTEAFF
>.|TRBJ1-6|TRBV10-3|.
TGTGCCATCAGTGAGTCAGGAAATTCACCCCTCCACTTT
CAISESGNSPLHF
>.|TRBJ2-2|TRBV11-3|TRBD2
TGTGCCAGCAGCTTTGGTGGACTAGCGGGAGAGAACACCGGGGAGCTGTTTTTT
CASSFGGLAGENTGELFF
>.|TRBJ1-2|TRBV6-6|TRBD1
TGTGCCAGCAGTTACGGGCAGGGGGCCCTCTATGGCTACACCTTC
CASSYGQGALYGYTF
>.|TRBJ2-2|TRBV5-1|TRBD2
TGCGCCAGCAGCTCGGGACTAGCGGGAGGCCCGAACACCGGGGAGCTGTTTTTT
CASSSGLAGGPNTGELFF
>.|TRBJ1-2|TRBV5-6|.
TGTGCCAGCAGCCAACTAACAGTTAACTATGGCTACACCTTC
CASSQLTVNYGYTF
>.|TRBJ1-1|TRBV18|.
TGTGCCAGCTCACCACAAGTGAACACTGAAGCTTTCTTT
CASSPQVNTEAFF
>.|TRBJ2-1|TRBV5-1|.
TGCGCCAGCAGCTTGAATCGTGAGCAGTTCTTC
CASSLNREQFF
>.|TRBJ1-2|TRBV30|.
TGTGCCTGGAGTGTACGTGCAGGGACTAACTATGGCTACACCTTC
CAWSVRAGTNYGYTF
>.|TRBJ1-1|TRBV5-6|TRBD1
TGTGCCAGCAGCATACCACAGGGGAAGAACACTGAAGCTTTCTTT
CASSIPQGKNTEAFF
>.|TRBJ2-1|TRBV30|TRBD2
TGTGCCTGGGCGGGACTAGCTCGTAATGAGCAGTTCTTC
CAWAGLARNEQFF
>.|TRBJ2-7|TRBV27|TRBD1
TGTGCCAGCAAACCTCGTGACAGGGGTTACGAGCAGTACTTC
CASKPRDRGYEQYF
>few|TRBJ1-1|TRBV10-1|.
TGCGCCAGCAGTGAGACAGGGAACACTGAAGCTTTCTTT
CASSETGNTEAFF
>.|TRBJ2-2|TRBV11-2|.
TGTGCCAGCAGCTCTATACGACACCGGGAGCTGTTTTTT
CASSSIRHRELFF
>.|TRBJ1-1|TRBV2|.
TGTGCCAGCAGGAGGGACTCCCAGGGTGAAGCTTTCTTT
CASRRDSQGEAFF
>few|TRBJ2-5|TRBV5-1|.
TGCGCCAGCAAGAAGGGTGAGCGAGAGACCCAGTACTTC
CASKKGERETQYF
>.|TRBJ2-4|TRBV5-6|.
TGTGCCAGCAGCTTGACAGGGCATCGGAACATTCAGTACTTC
CASSLTGHRNIQYF
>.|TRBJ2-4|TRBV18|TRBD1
TGTGCCAGCTCACCTCCCGGGACAGGGGGCGACATTCAGTACTTC
CASSPPGTGGDIQYF
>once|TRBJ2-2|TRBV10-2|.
TGCGCCAGCAGTGGGGTGGGAGTGGCCGGGGAGCTGTTTTTT
CASSGVGVAGELFF